This T cell receptor beta chain was sequenced during a study of T cell repertoires in cytomegalovirus infection. The wider study: Indicated by public TCR beta signatures were CMV infection and matching HLA type.

Study-level points and caveats: Within the response measured ex vivo, HLA-C-restricted CMV-specific TCR beta clonotypes were dominant.

This clonotype was found a few times. Its antigen is not known. TCRdb used MiXCR to reprocess the reads, holding one entry per CDR3 protein. The data show about 700,000 distinct CDR3 sequences, around 31% seen once. The CDR3 covers 15 residues. Trimming cost V 5 bases and J 5 bases; bases outside gene matches: 11. This sample comprised cultured PBMCs, obtained from culture after CMV antigen stimulation. The chain employs TRBV12-3 or TRBV12-4 and TRBJ1-1; 7 nucleotides agree with TRBD1. The clonotype comes from a human donor in good health (CMV status not recorded). Some clones in this sample may be carry-over from other donors' samples. CDR3 in DNA: TGTGCCAGCAGTGCGGTTACAGGGGTGGGGACTGAAGCTTTCTTT. Protein sequence: CASSAVTGVGTEAFF.